The rows below give T cell receptor beta chains drawn from one sample of a study of blood T cells in healthy people across ages. MiXCR, applied by TCRdb to the 5' RACE reads, yields one record per CDR3 protein. The repertoire holds 800,000 to 950,000 distinct CDR3 sequences, 48% seen once, with under 15% in the top ten. Sequenced sample: blood. The receptors come from a man aged 25-45 years in good health. Each CDR3 is given without its conserved first and last residue. The order of the fields is V gene, J gene, CDR3 protein.

TRBV3-1	TRBJ2-4	ASSPSGAANIQY
TRBV7-9	TRBJ1-4	ASSPLEGVVNEKLF
TRBV7-3	TRBJ1-1	ASSPSTGGETEAF
TRBV7-8	TRBJ2-7	ASSLDTDEQY
TRBV6-2/TRBV6-3	TRBJ1-1	ASSYRIGQNTEAF
TRBV2	TRBJ1-1	ASGAVENTEAF
TRBV18	TRBJ2-3	ASSVYEGSTDTQY
TRBV6-4	TRBJ1-5	ASSPEVGQPQH
TRBV7-8	-	ASKRGETQY
TRBV29-1	TRBJ1-2	SVGDDRSNYGYT
TRBV6-6	TRBJ2-4	ASKPAGNDLAKNIQY
TRBV3-1	TRBJ2-3	ASSRDDRQY
TRBV20-1	TRBJ2-3	SASPGLGTDTQY
TRBV6-1	TRBJ1-2	ASSETANYGYT
TRBV10-3	TRBJ2-3	AISERLSGDTDTQY
TRBV20-1	TRBJ2-5	SARVPTGIQETQY
TRBV12-3/TRBV12-4	TRBJ2-6	ASSLTAPGANVLT
TRBV6-2/TRBV6-3	TRBJ2-5	ASSQGQGKNFQETQY
TRBV6-2/TRBV6-3	-	AIRVTGTGTYEQY
TRBV9	TRBJ2-3	ASSVEGEKGDTQY
TRBV9	TRBJ2-7	ASSVSQESYEQY
TRBV28	TRBJ2-1	ASSRGLGNEQF
TRBV3-1	TRBJ1-1	ASSQTGWDTEAF
TRBV7-2	TRBJ2-1	ASSFLEPSYNEQF
TRBV7-9	TRBJ1-1	ASSHVGGTGTLNTEAF
TRBV27	TRBJ2-3	ASSDATDTQY
TRBV27	TRBJ2-2	ASSPRGGPITGELF
TRBV18	TRBJ2-1	ASSPATSPMQF
TRBV7-2	TRBJ2-1	ASSFLGQPYNEQF
TRBV4-1	TRBJ2-7	ASSQDPGKYEQY
TRBV6-5	TRBJ2-2	ASSYSGGGPHGELF
TRBV16	TRBJ2-4	ASSQTGEDIQY
TRBV10-3	TRBJ2-1	AISEGGTSRSEQF
TRBV28	TRBJ1-5	ASSTEITDYSNQPQH
TRBV6-1	TRBJ2-3	ASRPGTRTDTQY
TRBV19	TRBJ1-1	ASMESMNTEAF
TRBV4-1	TRBJ2-1	ASSHSREQF
TRBV29-1	TRBJ2-4	SVPDGVSKNIQY
TRBV7-9	TRBJ1-5	ASSSGQLGNQPQH
TRBV12-3/TRBV12-4	TRBJ2-7	ASSGQSRVYEQY
TRBV6-2/TRBV6-3	TRBJ2-1	ASSYPSGAYEQF
TRBV10-3	TRBJ1-5	ATDRAGSNQPQH
TRBV24-1	TRBJ2-7	ATADGAYEQY
TRBV5-1	TRBJ2-3	ASSPPGTGNADTQY
TRBV5-5	TRBJ1-4	ASSSLPGPGDEKLF
TRBV9	TRBJ2-7	ASSVAPLTTNEQY
TRBV12-3/TRBV12-4	TRBJ1-2	ASSLRPGGQGYT
TRBV20-1	TRBJ1-2	SADDRAANYGYT